These 18 T cell receptor beta chains share one sample of origin, sequenced in a study of blood T cell repertoires in COVID-19. The table came from immunoSEQ multiplex PCR; TCRdb's copy has only in-frame clones and leaves some out. The data hold about 130,000 clones, with around 86% observed a single time. Sequencing was done on a sample of peripheral blood. All receptors derive from a man in his 60s with acute or convalescent COVID-19.

The J gene is TRBJ2-5, the V gene TRBV14; maybe TRBD2 (6 bases). V dropped 6 bases and J dropped 3 bases, with 11 bases sitting between them. Germline CDR1 SGHDN, CDR2 FVKESK. CDR3 size: 13 residues. This chain's CDR3 is CASSRETEETQYF. The CDR3 DNA reads TGTGCCAGCAGTCGGGAGACAGAAGAGACCCAGTACTTC.

The CDR3 sequence: CASTFRGGSRYGYTF. CDR3 sequence (DNA): TGTGCCAGCACCTTCCGAGGGGGATCTCGATATGGCTACACCTTC. V and J are TRBV28 and TRBJ1-2; tentatively, D is TRBD1 (6 bases). The germline V and J ends were trimmed by 7 bases and 5 bases, with 20 bases remaining between them. Germline CDR1 reads MDHEN; CDR2 reads SYDVKM. CDR3 length equals 15 residues.

This clone was picked up a small number of times. The V call is TRBV24-1, the J call TRBJ1-2; D uncertain. V was pared by 6 bases and J by 3 bases, with 10 bases between. CDR1 and CDR2 (germline): KGHDR, SFDVKD. This CDR3 has 13 residues. CDR3 sequence: CATSYGSDYGYTF. CDR3 coding DNA: TGTGCCACCAGTTACGGTAGTGACTATGGCTACACCTTC.

The chain uses TRBV24-1 and TRBJ2-1; 7 positions match TRBD1. Trimming took 3 bases from V and 3 from J; bases not matched to a gene: 7. Germline CDR1 reads KGHDR; CDR2 reads SFDVKD. This CDR3 has 16 residues. The CDR3 DNA sequence: TGTGCCACCAGTGATGAGGACAGGCGAGACTACAATGAGCAGTTCTTC. Its protein product is CATSDEDRRDYNEQFF.

This clone has only a few counts. This chain joins TRBV9 and TRBJ1-3, with TRBD1 identical over 7 bases. The CDR3 is 16 amino acids. V was pared by 3 bases and J by 0 bases, with 6 bases of the junction left unmatched. Per the germline V gene, CDR1 is SGDLS and CDR2 is YYNGEE. The CDR3 bases are TGTGCCAGCAGCGCCCGACAGGGCCTCTCTGGAAACACCATATATTTT. This codes for CASSARQGLSGNTIYF.

The CDR3 DNA reads as TGCAGTGCTCGTGGGACAGGAGTTGACTATGGCTACACCTTC. Its protein is CSARGTGVDYGYTF. V is TRBV20-1 and J is TRBJ1-2, with 8 bases fitting TRBD1. Trimming at V came to 5 bases and at J to 3 bases, leaving 8 bases not matched to a gene. This CDR3 spans 14 amino acids. Germline CDR1 DFQATT, CDR2 SNEGSKA (reference sequence).

For the CDR3, the DNA is TGTGCCAGCAGTTTCCGGAGGGCAGATACGCAGTATTTT. It translates to CASSFRRADTQYF. V and J are TRBV27 and TRBJ2-3, with D tentatively TRBD2 (6 bases). Trimming shortened V by 3 bases and J by 4 bases, and 8 bases separated the two germline ends. Germline V CDR1 and CDR2: MNHEY, SMNVEV (reference sequence). This CDR3 spans 13 amino acids.

V usage is TRBV5-5 and J usage is TRBJ1-5; no reliable D call. Germline V gives CDR1 SGHKS, CDR2 YYEKEE (reference sequence). V was cut by 2 bases and J by 3 bases, with 12 bases left in between. The CDR3 loop spans 15 amino acids. In DNA, the CDR3 is TGTGCCAGCAGCTTTGGGCAAGGCCCCAATCAGCCCCAGCATTTT. This sequence encodes CASSFGQGPNQPQHF.

The DNA for the CDR3 is TGTGCCAGCAGTTTGACCCCCGGCAGGGGGAACACTGAAGCTTTCTTT. Its translation is CASSLTPGRGNTEAFF. V and J are TRBV28 and TRBJ1-1, with a possible D match to TRBD1 (6 bases). The CDR3 has 16 amino acids. Trimming took 3 bases from V and 1 from J, leaving 15 bases between them. Germline V CDR1 and CDR2: MDHEN, SYDVKM.

The genes are TRBV29-1 and TRBJ2-3; tentatively, D is TRBD2 (6 bases). This CDR3 comprises 14 residues. With 7 bases removed from V and 2 bases from J, the gap between germline ends came to 16 bases. Germline assignment: CDR1 SQVTM and CDR2 ANQGSEA. CDR3 amino acids: CSARRGLLTDTQYF. In nucleotides, the CDR3 is TGCAGCGCCAGGAGGGGTCTCCTCACAGATACGCAGTATTTT.

This chain joins TRBV20-1 and TRBJ2-7; D is perhaps TRBD2 (5 bases). V gave up 3 bases and J gave up 0 bases, with 15 bases separating them. This CDR3 region has 15 residues. The germline CDR1 and CDR2 sequences are DFQATT and SNEGSKA (reference sequence). CDR3 sequence: CSASHLGGFSYEQYF. DNA for the CDR3: TGCAGTGCTAGTCATCTCGGCGGGTTCTCCTACGAGCAGTACTTC.

V usage is TRBV3-1 (or the pseudogene TRBV3-2) and J usage is TRBJ2-2, with a tentative D call TRBD2 (9 bases). The CDR3 is 17 amino acids. Germline assignment: CDR1 LGHDT and CDR2 YNNKEL (reference sequence). V lost 5 bases, J lost 4 bases, and 20 bases lay in between. CDR3 residues: CASSSRGLAGPTGELFF. The DNA for the CDR3 is TGTGCCAGCAGCTCCAGGGGGCTAGCGGGACCCACCGGGGAGCTGTTTTTT.

This rearrangement joins TRBV6-5 to TRBJ2-7, with D tentatively TRBD1 (5 bases). Germline-derived CDR1 and CDR2 are MNHEY and SVGAGI. Trimming removed 6 bases at V and 0 bases at J, with 12 bases between. The CDR3 is made up of 14 amino acids. The CDR3: CASSNPGHSYEQYF. DNA for the CDR3: TGTGCCAGCAGCAACCCCGGACACTCCTACGAGCAGTACTTC.

This chain uses TRBV29-1 with TRBJ1-5; 7 bases agree with TRBD1. The CDR3 sequence is 14 residues long. CDR1 is SQVTM, CDR2 ANQGSEA, per germline. The V and J ends lost 6 bases and 1 base, in that order; junction bases with no gene match: 6. The CDR3, as DNA: TGCAGCGTAGCCGACAGGGTAAGCAATCAGCCCCAGCATTTT. Protein sequence: CSVADRVSNQPQHF. Drawing the rest from reference TRBV29-1 and TRBJ1-5, the complete variable domain is SAVISQKPSRDICQRGTSLTIQCQVDSQVTMMFWYRQQPGQSLTLIATANQGSEATYESGFVIDKFPISRPNLTFSTLTVSNMSPEDSSIYLCSVADRVSNQPQHFGDGTRLSIL.

This clone came up once. The rearrangement joins TRBV5-1 to TRBJ2-1; D may be TRBD2 (5 bases). CDR3 length: 12 residues. Trimming shortened V by 0 bases and J by 8 bases, and 6 bases separated the two germline ends. Germline V gene sequence: CDR1 SGHRS, CDR2 YFSETQ. CDR3 protein: CASSLAGDEQFF. CDR3 in DNA: TGCGCCAGCAGCTTGGCCGGGGATGAGCAGTTCTTC.

In its sample, this clone was seen once. This chain joins TRBV7-8 and TRBJ1-1, with D possibly being TRBD1 (6 bases). Between the trimmed V and J ends, which lost 1 base and 10 bases, there was a span of 19 bases. CDR1 is SGHVS and CDR2 is FQNEAQ in the germline V gene. This CDR3 is 15 amino acids long. The CDR3: CASSLVGGGSMVAFF. DNA for the CDR3: TGTGCCAGCAGCTTAGTCGGGGGGGGCTCCATGGTAGCTTTCTTT.

The chain has TRBV7-2 and TRBJ1-2; 8 bases are a match to TRBD1. Germline lookup yields CDR1 SGHTA and CDR2 FQGNSA. There are 13 residues in the CDR3. The V segment lost 6 bases and the J segment 7 bases; nucleotides outside the gene matches: 7. This chain's CDR3 is CASSLTGARGYTF. The CDR3 nucleotides read TGTGCCAGCAGTTTGACAGGGGCCCGTGGCTACACCTTC.

J is TRBJ2-2 and V is TRBV28, with 11 bases aligning to TRBD2. Germline CDR1 reads MDHEN; CDR2 reads SYDVKM. Unmatched junction bases numbered 3, after V lost 5 bases and J lost 7 bases. The CDR3 is 14 amino acids. The CDR3 nucleotides read TGTGCCAGCAGTACGACTAGCGGGAACGGGGAGCTGTTTTTT. Amino acids: CASSTTSGNGELFF.